The 26 T cell receptor beta chains presented below share a single source sample, sequenced in a study of identical twins. TCRdb redid the calling of the 5' RACE reads with MiXCR, one entry per CDR3 protein. The data show 600,000 to 700,000 distinct CDR3 sequences, 21% seen once. The same sample was also used in a study of T cells expressing NK-cell markers.

Material: PBMCs. The receptors stem from a young woman in good health.

This chain joins TRBV28 and TRBJ2-1; D call uncertain. The V gene's germline CDR1 is MDHEN and CDR2 SYDVKM. The CDR3 spans 12 residues. V was shortened by 6 bases and J by 6 bases, with 9 bases between the two germline ends. CDR3 coding DNA: TGTGCCAGCAGCTCATCTAGCAATGAGCAGTTCTTC. It translates to CASSSSSNEQFF.

The V call is TRBV9, the J call TRBJ2-1; D not certain. Germline loops: CDR1 SGDLS, CDR2 YYNGEE. V shed 4 bases and J shed 9 bases, with 14 bases lying between them. The CDR3 has 13 amino acids. CDR3 DNA: TGTGCCAGCAGCCCCCCTAGGCCAAGTGAGCAGTTCTTC. Protein product: CASSPPRPSEQFF.

CDR3 sequence reads: CSASGGTGLVEQYF. The CDR3, as DNA: TGCAGTGCTAGCGGCGGGACAGGGTTGGTGGAGCAGTACTTC. The chain employs TRBV20-1 and TRBJ2-7, with 9 bases aligning to TRBD1. The trim removed 3 bases at V and 7 bases at J, leaving 10 bases unmatched. This CDR3 has 14 residues. Germline loops: CDR1 DFQATT, CDR2 SNEGSKA (reference sequence).

This clonotype was counted a few times. This chain links TRBV20-1 with TRBJ2-5; no clear D gene. CDR1 and CDR2 (germline): DFQATT, SNEGSKA (reference sequence). The CDR3 has 12 residues. V gave up 8 bases and J gave up 0 bases, with 10 bases separating them. CDR3 in DNA: TGCAGTTTTACCACGTACCAAGAGACCCAGTACTTC. Protein: CSFTTYQETQYF.

The V gene is TRBV6-2 or TRBV6-3, the J gene TRBJ2-5; 13 bases align to TRBD2. There are 16 residues in the CDR3. V gave up 10 bases and J gave up 5 bases; unmatched junction bases: 13. The germline CDR1 and CDR2 sequences are MNHEY and SVGEGT. The CDR3 is CAIRTSGSPRGETQYF. The DNA of the CDR3 is TGTGCCATCCGGACTAGCGGGAGCCCTCGTGGGGAGACCCAGTACTTC.

The chain combines TRBV7-2 with TRBJ2-7; D is possibly TRBD1 or TRBD2 (5 bases each). V was cut by 7 bases and J by 2 bases, with 12 bases left in between. Germline loops: CDR1 SGHTA, CDR2 FQGNSA. The CDR3 runs 13 residues. The CDR3 protein is CASNTGTTYEQYF. As DNA, the CDR3 is TGTGCCAGCAACACCGGGACCACCTACGAGCAGTACTTC.

This rearrangement joins TRBV12-3 or TRBV12-4 to TRBJ1-5; no definite D call. The CDR3 is 14 amino acids. The V gene lost 6 bases and the J gene lost 0 bases, with 9 bases spanning the gap. CDR3 nucleotides: TGTGCCAGCAGCGACGGGTATAGCAATCAGCCCCAGCATTTT. Its translation is CASSDGYSNQPQHF.

This clonotype was counted between two and nine times. The rearrangement links TRBV20-1 to TRBJ1-1, with TRBD1 matching over 9 bases. CDR3 length: 13 amino acids. Germline lookup yields CDR1 DFQATT and CDR2 SNEGSKA (reference sequence). Trimming cost V 5 bases and J 5 bases; bases outside gene matches: 6. The CDR3, as DNA: TGCAGTGCTGATGGACAGGGGAGGACTGAAGCTTTCTTT. Protein: CSADGQGRTEAFF.

The chain joins TRBV7-2 to TRBJ2-1; D may be TRBD1 or TRBD2 (5 bases each). CDR1 SGHTA and CDR2 FQGNSA come from the germline V gene. The ends were cut back, 1 base at V and 6 bases at J, with 16 bases in the middle. There are 16 residues in the CDR3. CDR3 amino acids: CASSLGGGASGNEQFF. CDR3 sequence (DNA): TGTGCCAGCAGCTTAGGGGGTGGGGCCAGCGGCAATGAGCAGTTCTTC.

This clonotype was observed many times. The chain is built from TRBV20-1 and TRBJ2-7; D gene uncertain. The CDR3 runs to 11 residues. Trimming pared 5 bases from V and 0 bases from J, leaving 5 bases between. In germline, CDR1 is DFQATT, CDR2 SNEGSKA (reference sequence). The CDR3, as DNA: TGCAGTGCTTGGGGCTCCTACGAGCAGTACTTC. It is translated as CSAWGSYEQYF.

This clonotype was found many times. This chain links TRBV20-1 with TRBJ2-7; D remains ambiguous. Germline lookup yields CDR1 DFQATT and CDR2 SNEGSKA (reference sequence). This CDR3 comprises 13 residues. Trimming left V 6 bases short and J 2 bases short, with 14 bases between. The CDR3 DNA is TGCAGTGCCCTTTATCTCCCTACCTACGAGCAGTACTTC. Its translation is CSALYLPTYEQYF.

In its sample, this clonotype was seen a few times. J is TRBJ2-2 and V is TRBV5-1; 9 bases line up with TRBD1. The V and J ends lost 6 bases and 6 bases, in that order; junction bases with no gene match: 15. The CDR3 contains 17 residues. CDR1 and CDR2 from the germline V gene are SGHRS and YFSETQ. This CDR3 is CASIDGTGNRVPGELFF. The CDR3 DNA reads TGCGCCAGCATCGACGGGACAGGGAATCGTGTCCCCGGGGAGCTGTTTTTT.

The chain links TRBV3-1 to TRBJ2-5, with D unclear. The CDR3 runs 14 residues. CDR1 and CDR2 (germline): LGHDT, YNNKEL (reference sequence). Trimming pared 4 bases from V and 8 bases from J, leaving 17 bases between. This CDR3 reads CASSLSRTLGTQYF. The DNA of the CDR3 is TGTGCCAGCAGCCTATCCCGAACCCTTGGAACCCAGTACTTC.

The V call is TRBV10-3, the J call TRBJ1-2, with TRBD1 matching 10 bases. The junction had 4 bases not matched to a gene; V was cut back by 1 base and J by 8 bases. The CDR3 extends over 14 amino acids. Per the germline V gene, CDR1 is ENHRY and CDR2 is SYGVKD. CDR3 DNA: TGTGCCATCAGTGAGTGGGACAGGGGTCGCGGCTACACCTTC. It codes for CAISEWDRGRGYTF.

This clonotype was picked up one time. The chain has TRBV18 and TRBJ2-2; D is ambiguous. Looked up from germline, CDR1 is KGHSH and CDR2 is LQKENI. The CDR3 is 16 residues long. The V end was cut by 0 bases, the J end by 0 bases, with 8 bases between. In DNA form, the CDR3 reads TGTGCCAGCTCACCACCGGCGCGGCCGAACACCGGGGAGCTGTTTTTT. It codes for CASSPPARPNTGELFF.

The sample holds a few counts of this clonotype. This rearrangement joins TRBV7-9 to TRBJ2-1; no reliable D call. The CDR3 spans 11 residues. Germline loops: CDR1 SEHNR, CDR2 FQNEAQ (reference sequence). V lost 8 bases, J lost 12 bases, and 14 bases lay in between. The CDR3 DNA sequence: TGTGCCAGCGCCGCCCAAATTCGGCAGTTCTTC. Translating gives CASAAQIRQFF.

The V gene is TRBV20-1, the J gene TRBJ2-7; D assignment may be TRBD1 or TRBD2 (5 bases each). Germline loops: CDR1 DFQATT, CDR2 SNEGSKA (reference sequence). The CDR3 has 14 amino acids. Trimming cost V 5 bases and J 3 bases, with 17 bases left between them. The CDR3: CSAVGEWDNYEQYF. The CDR3 DNA reads TGCAGTGCTGTAGGGGAGTGGGATAACTACGAGCAGTACTTC.

The J gene is TRBJ2-1, the V gene TRBV5-1; TRBD1 matches 10 bases. The CDR3 totals 15 residues. Germline CDR1 reads SGHRS; CDR2 reads YFSETQ. The ends lost 4 bases at V and 10 bases at J; junction bases unmatched: 11. The CDR3 DNA reads as TGCGCCAGCAGCCAAGGGACAGGGGAAAGCGGGGAGCAGTTCTTC. Translation: CASSQGTGESGEQFF.

This clonotype was observed a few times. A read error may produce the germline difference seen at one junction end. The chain joins TRBV7-2 to TRBJ2-1; D is possibly TRBD2 (6 bases). The CDR3 covers 14 residues. CDR1 and CDR2 from the germline V gene are SGHTA and FQGNSA. CDR3 amino acids: CASSSWDSHNEQFF. The CDR3 DNA is TGTGCCAGCAGCTCCTGGGACTCCCACAATGAGCAGTTCTTC. Supplemented by reference TRBV7-2 and TRBJ2-1, the full variable domain reads GAGVSQSPSNKVTEKGKDVELRCDPISGHTALYWYRQSLGQGLEFLIYFQGNSAPDKSGLPSDRFSAERTGGSVSTLTIQRTQQEDSAVYLCASSSWDSHNEQFFGPGTRLTVL.

The chain couples TRBV20-1 to TRBJ1-2; TRBD1 aligns across 7 bases. Germline V CDR1 and CDR2: DFQATT, SNEGSKA (reference sequence). After removal of 6 bases from V and 8 bases from J, the junction contained 9 bases not matched to a gene. The CDR3 runs to 12 residues. Here the CDR3 reads CSAPYRGEGYTF. CDR3 nucleotide sequence: TGCAGTGCGCCTTACAGGGGTGAAGGCTACACCTTC.

The chain couples TRBV5-1 to TRBJ2-6; a possible D gene is TRBD2 (6 bases). The CDR3 consists of 17 residues. In germline, CDR1 is SGHRS, CDR2 YFSETQ. V lost 2 bases and J 0 bases, leaving 12 bases between the germline ends. The CDR3 is CASSFTSTLSGANVLTF. Written as DNA, the CDR3 is TGCGCCAGCAGCTTTACTAGCACCCTCTCTGGGGCCAACGTCCTGACTTTC.

V is TRBV20-1 and J is TRBJ1-2; D gene ambiguous. The CDR3 has 16 amino acids. V was trimmed by 5 bases and J by 1 base, leaving 20 bases between them. The germline CDR1 and CDR2 sequences are DFQATT and SNEGSKA (reference sequence). CDR3 region: CSAQSRFSGSNYGYTF. CDR3 coding DNA: TGCAGTGCTCAGAGTCGTTTCAGCGGGAGTAACTATGGCTACACCTTC.

The rearrangement joins TRBV6-1 to TRBJ1-6; D remains unclear. CDR1 and CDR2 from the germline V gene are MNHNS and SASEGT. This CDR3 comprises 16 residues. V shed 7 bases and J shed 5 bases, with 18 bases lying between them. The CDR3 region has the DNA TGTGCCAGCACCCGGGGTGTCAGGACCAATAATTCACCCCTCCACTTT. This translates into CASTRGVRTNNSPLHF.

This clonotype was recorded at least ten times. The V and J genes are TRBV27 and TRBJ2-1; TRBD2 might be the D (6 bases). This CDR3 comprises 14 residues. Germline CDR1 MNHEY, CDR2 SMNVEV (reference sequence). The V gene lost 2 bases and the J gene lost 6 bases, with 11 bases spanning the gap. CDR3 nucleotides: TGTGCCAGCAGTTTAGGGGGAGGAATCAATGAGCAGTTCTTC. It is translated as CASSLGGGINEQFF.

The chain recombines TRBV20-1 with TRBJ2-1; 7 positions agree with TRBD2. From germline, CDR1 is DFQATT and CDR2 SNEGSKA (reference sequence). The V and J ends lost 2 bases and 6 bases, in that order; junction bases with no gene match: 13. This CDR3 region has 16 residues. Written as DNA, the CDR3 is TGCAGTGCTAGATCCCCCGAGCGGGGCCGGGGCAATGAGCAGTTCTTC. This encodes CSARSPERGRGNEQFF.

A few counts support this clonotype. The J gene is TRBJ2-4, the V gene TRBV27; D not certain. CDR1 and CDR2 (germline): MNHEY, SMNVEV (reference sequence). V was cut by 4 bases and J by 1 base, with 8 bases left in between. The CDR3 covers 14 residues. CDR3 nucleotides: TGTGCCAGCAGTTCAGTCTCGGCCAAAAACATTCAGTACTTC. Translation: CASSSVSAKNIQYF.